This T cell receptor (beta chain) was retrieved from a study of beta chain features in type 1 diabetes. Study findings and constraints: TCRB CDR3s from Type 1 diabetes patients were moderately but significantly shorter in all four CD4+ subsets.

The whole isolated RNA underwent reverse transcription, so sequencing captured expressed TCRB transcripts. Generated by immunoSEQ multiplex PCR, the TCRdb table keeps only in-frame clones and is missing some. The sample has 310,000 or so clones; 14% to 15% are singletons. Trimming removed 4 bases from V and 3 bases from J, with 10 bases in between. CDR3 length: 13 residues. Germline CDR1 WNHNN, CDR2 SYGVQD (reference sequence). With regard to this clone: Its antigen is currently unknown.

The chain recombines TRBV10-1 with TRBJ2-7, with D unclear. This clonotype originated in a man aged 18 to 30 with type 1 diabetes. Sequenced: naive CD4+ T cells from blood. The CDR3 spells CASSVPGSYEQYF. The CDR3 coding sequence is TGCGCCAGCAGTGTTCCGGGTAGCTACGAGCAGTACTTC.